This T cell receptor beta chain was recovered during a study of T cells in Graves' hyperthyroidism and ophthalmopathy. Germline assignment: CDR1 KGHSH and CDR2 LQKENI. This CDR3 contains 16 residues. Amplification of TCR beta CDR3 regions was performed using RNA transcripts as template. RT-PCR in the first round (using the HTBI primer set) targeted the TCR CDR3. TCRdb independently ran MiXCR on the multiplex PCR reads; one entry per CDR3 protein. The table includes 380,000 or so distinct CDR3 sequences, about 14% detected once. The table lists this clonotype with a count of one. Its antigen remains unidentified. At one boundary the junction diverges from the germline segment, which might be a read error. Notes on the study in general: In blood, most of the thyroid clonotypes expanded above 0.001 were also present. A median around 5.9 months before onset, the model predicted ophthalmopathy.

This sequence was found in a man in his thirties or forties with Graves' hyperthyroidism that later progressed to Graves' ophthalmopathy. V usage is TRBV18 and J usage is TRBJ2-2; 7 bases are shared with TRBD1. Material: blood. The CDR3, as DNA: TGTGCCAGCTCACCCTCAAGACAGGGAAACAGCGGGGAGCTGTTTTTT. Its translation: CASSPSRQGNSGELFF.